This is a list of T cell receptor beta chains from one sample in a study of tumor T cells in aggressive B-cell lymphoma. Generated by immunoSEQ multiplex PCR, the TCRdb table keeps only in-frame clones and is missing some. The data contain under 3,500 clones, 85% to 90% of them seen just once; the ten biggest clones take up under 3%. The sequencing sample was made of tumor tissue. The receptors shown here come from an adult with diffuse large B cell lymphoma. The CDR3 runs from the conserved cysteine through the conserved F or W. D genes are given only for firm matches. Expanded clones get a size class; other rows say once, few or many, or leave the size out.

v_call,d_call,clone_size,j_call,cdr3_aa,cdr3_nt
TRBV27,.,once,TRBJ1-6,CASKPQGQVNSPLHF,TGTGCCAGCAAACCTCAGGGGCAGGTTAATTCACCCCTCCACTTT
TRBV6-1,.,.,TRBJ2-1,CASSVWQIYNEQFF,TGTGCCAGCAGTGTATGGCAGATCTACAATGAGCAGTTCTTC
TRBV28,.,.,TRBJ1-5,CATETAGSVSQHF,TGTGCCACCGAGACAGCTGGTAGTGTGTCCCAGCATTTT
TRBV6-4,.,once,TRBJ2-2,CASSGLGGHTGELFF,TGTGCCAGCAGTGGCCTGGGGGGGCACACCGGGGAGCTGTTTTTT
TRBV10-1,.,.,TRBJ2-1,CASSSGSSYNEQFF,TGCGCCAGCAGTTCCGGGAGCTCCTACAATGAGCAGTTCTTC
TRBV11-3,.,.,TRBJ2-2,CASSFASRGVGELFF,TGTGCCAGCAGCTTTGCTTCCAGGGGAGTCGGGGAGCTGTTTTTT
TRBV5-1,.,.,TRBJ2-7,CASSFGTSYEQYF,TGCGCCAGCAGCTTTGGGACTTCTTACGAGCAGTACTTC
TRBV2,.,.,TRBJ2-1,CASSRGFEQFF,TGTGCCAGCAGTAGGGGGTTTGAGCAGTTCTTC
TRBV29-1,TRBD1,.,TRBJ1-1,CSVAGTGFRDTEAFF,TGCAGCGTCGCCGGGACAGGGTTTCGAGACACTGAAGCTTTCTTT
TRBV12-5,.,.,TRBJ2-3,CASGLYRERGDTQYF,TGTGCTAGTGGTTTGTACAGGGAGAGGGGAGATACGCAGTATTTT
TRBV4-2,.,.,TRBJ2-3,CASSQVGGEGTQYF,TGTGCCAGCAGCCAAGTAGGGGGGGAGGGTACGCAGTATTTT
TRBV18,.,few,TRBJ2-6,CASSPLPGSGANVLTF,TGTGCCAGCTCACCCCTCCCCGGCTCTGGGGCCAACGTCCTGACTTTC
TRBV7-2,.,.,TRBJ1-1,CASSLGAGNTEAFF,TGTGCCAGCAGCTTAGGGGCAGGGAACACTGAAGCTTTCTTT
TRBV19,TRBD2,.,TRBJ2-1,CASSIGPTSGGASYNEQFF,TGTGCCAGTAGTATAGGACCAACTAGCGGGGGGGCTTCCTACAATGAGCAGTTCTTC
TRBV30,TRBD1,.,TRBJ1-1,CAWSVVEGAYMNTEAFF,TGTGCCTGGAGTGTAGTAGAGGGGGCTTACATGAACACTGAAGCTTTCTTT
TRBV5-4,.,.,TRBJ2-5,CASSIQGQETQYF,TGTGCCAGCAGCATACAGGGCCAAGAGACCCAGTACTTC
TRBV27,TRBD1,once,TRBJ2-7,CASSLQGQPFYEQYF,TGTGCCAGCAGCCTACAGGGGCAACCTTTCTACGAGCAGTACTTC
TRBV18,TRBD2,.,TRBJ2-5,CASSPTSGAGETQYF,TGTGCCAGCTCACCCACCAGCGGGGCAGGAGAGACCCAGTACTTC
TRBV7-2,.,.,TRBJ1-1,CASSLSAGNTEAFF,TGTGCCAGCAGCTTATCGGCGGGGAACACTGAAGCTTTCTTT
TRBV12-5,TRBD1,.,TRBJ1-2,CASGFLLPGPRQGTGGYTF,TGTGCTAGTGGTTTTTTACTCCCTGGACCACGACAGGGGACCGGGGGCTACACCTTC
TRBV25-1,TRBD1,once,TRBJ1-6,CASSAIGTGYNSPLHF,TGTGCCAGCAGTGCGATAGGGACAGGGTATAATTCACCCCTCCACTTT
TRBV5-1,TRBD1,.,TRBJ2-7,CASSLGGTGGNEQYF,TGCGCCAGCAGCTTGGGGGGGACAGGGGGCAACGAGCAGTACTTC
TRBV7-9,TRBD1,.,TRBJ2-1,CASSLARTGAYNEQFF,TGTGCCAGCAGCTTAGCCCGGACAGGGGCCTACAATGAGCAGTTCTTC
TRBV7-6,.,.,TRBJ2-7,CASSDGLNEQYF,TGTGCCAGCAGCGACGGACTCAACGAGCAGTACTTC
TRBV19,TRBD2,.,TRBJ2-5,CASSIVAGVQTQYF,TGTGCCAGTAGTATCGTAGCGGGGGTGCAGACCCAGTACTTC
TRBV25-1,TRBD1,.,TRBJ1-2,CASRQGNYGYTF,TGTGCCAGCAGACAGGGGAACTATGGCTACACCTTC
TRBV5-4,.,.,TRBJ1-3,CASSLGAGNTIYF,TGTGCCAGCAGCCTAGGGGCTGGAAACACCATATATTTT
TRBV6-1,TRBD1,.,TRBJ1-3,CASSEWRTGPGNTIYF,TGTGCCAGCAGTGAGTGGCGGACAGGGCCTGGAAACACCATATATTTT
TRBV9,.,once,TRBJ2-1,CASSEIDNEQFF,TGTGCCAGCAGCGAGATAGACAATGAGCAGTTCTTC
TRBV7-2,.,.,TRBJ2-3,CASSFSSGGLSTDTQYF,TGTGCCAGCAGCTTCTCTTCGGGGGGCCTGAGCACAGATACGCAGTATTTT
TRBV30,TRBD1,.,TRBJ1-5,CAWGQGLNQPQHF,TGTGCCTGGGGACAGGGCCTCAATCAGCCCCAGCATTTT
TRBV9,.,.,TRBJ1-4,CASSVAGFNEKLFF,TGTGCCAGCAGCGTAGCGGGATTTAATGAAAAACTGTTTTTT
TRBV10-3,.,.,TRBJ1-1,CAISESRTEAFF,TGTGCCATCAGTGAGTCCAGAACTGAAGCTTTCTTT
TRBV16,.,.,TRBJ1-2,CASSQSPLSYGYTF,TGTGCCAGCAGCCAATCCCCTCTTAGTTATGGCTACACCTTC
TRBV19,TRBD1,.,TRBJ2-2,CASSRDRGVGELFF,TGTGCCAGTAGTCGGGACAGGGGAGTCGGGGAGCTGTTTTTT